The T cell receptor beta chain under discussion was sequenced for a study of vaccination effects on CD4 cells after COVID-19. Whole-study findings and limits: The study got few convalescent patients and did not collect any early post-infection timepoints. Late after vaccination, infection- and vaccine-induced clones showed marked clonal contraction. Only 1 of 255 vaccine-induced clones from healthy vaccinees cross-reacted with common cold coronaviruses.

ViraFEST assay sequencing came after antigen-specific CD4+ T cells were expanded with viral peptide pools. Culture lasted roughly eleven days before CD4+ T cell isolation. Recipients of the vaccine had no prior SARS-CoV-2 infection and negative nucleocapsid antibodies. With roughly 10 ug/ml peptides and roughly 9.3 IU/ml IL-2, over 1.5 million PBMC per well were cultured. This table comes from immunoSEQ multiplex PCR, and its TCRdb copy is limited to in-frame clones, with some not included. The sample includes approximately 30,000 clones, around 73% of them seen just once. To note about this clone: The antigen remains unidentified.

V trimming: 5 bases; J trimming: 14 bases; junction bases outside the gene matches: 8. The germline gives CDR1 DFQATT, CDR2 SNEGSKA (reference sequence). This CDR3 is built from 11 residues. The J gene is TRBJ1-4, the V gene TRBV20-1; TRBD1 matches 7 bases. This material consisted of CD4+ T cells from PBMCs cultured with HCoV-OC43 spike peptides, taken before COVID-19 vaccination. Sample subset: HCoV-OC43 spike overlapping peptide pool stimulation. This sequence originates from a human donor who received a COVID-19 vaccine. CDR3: CSAPRQGRLFF. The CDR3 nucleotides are TGCAGTGCTCCCCGACAGGGACGGCTGTTTTTT.